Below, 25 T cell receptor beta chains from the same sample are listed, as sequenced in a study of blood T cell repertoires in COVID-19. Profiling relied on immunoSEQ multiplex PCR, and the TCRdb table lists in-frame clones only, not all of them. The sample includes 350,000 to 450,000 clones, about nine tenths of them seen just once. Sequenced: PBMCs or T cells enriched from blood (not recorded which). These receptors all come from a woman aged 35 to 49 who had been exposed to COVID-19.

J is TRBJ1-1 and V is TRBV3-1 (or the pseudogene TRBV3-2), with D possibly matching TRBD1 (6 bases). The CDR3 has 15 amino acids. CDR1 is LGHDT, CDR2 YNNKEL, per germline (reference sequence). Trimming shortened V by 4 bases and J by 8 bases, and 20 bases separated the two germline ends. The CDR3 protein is CASSLKGGSGKEAFF. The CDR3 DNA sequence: TGTGCCAGCAGCCTGAAGGGGGGGTCCGGCAAAGAAGCTTTCTTT.

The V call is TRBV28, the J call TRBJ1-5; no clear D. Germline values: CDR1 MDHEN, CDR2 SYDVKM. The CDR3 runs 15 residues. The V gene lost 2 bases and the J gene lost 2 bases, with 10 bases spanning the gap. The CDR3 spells CASSLAGGGNQPQHF. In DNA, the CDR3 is TGTGCCAGCAGTTTAGCGGGTGGGGGCAATCAGCCCCAGCATTTT.

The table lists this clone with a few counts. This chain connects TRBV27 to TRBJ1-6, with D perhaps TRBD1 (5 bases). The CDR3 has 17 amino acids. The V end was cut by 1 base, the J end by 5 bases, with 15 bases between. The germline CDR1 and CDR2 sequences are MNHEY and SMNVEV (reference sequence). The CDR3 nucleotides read TGTGCCAGCAGTTTATTGCCGGGGGGGTCGGATAATTCACCCCTCCACTTT. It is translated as CASSLLPGGSDNSPLHF.

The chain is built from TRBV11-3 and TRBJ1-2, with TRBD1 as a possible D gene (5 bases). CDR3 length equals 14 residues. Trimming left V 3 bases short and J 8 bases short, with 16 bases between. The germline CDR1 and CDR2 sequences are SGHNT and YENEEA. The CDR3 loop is CASSFQDRRSGYTF. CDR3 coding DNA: TGTGCCAGCAGCTTCCAAGACAGACGGTCCGGCTACACCTTC.

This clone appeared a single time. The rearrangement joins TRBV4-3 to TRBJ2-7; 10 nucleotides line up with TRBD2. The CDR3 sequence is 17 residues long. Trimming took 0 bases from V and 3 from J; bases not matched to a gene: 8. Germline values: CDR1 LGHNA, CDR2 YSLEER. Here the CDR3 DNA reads TGCGCCAGCAGCCAAGAGTGGGCGACTAGCGGGCACTACGAGCAGTACTTC. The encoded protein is CASSQEWATSGHYEQYF.

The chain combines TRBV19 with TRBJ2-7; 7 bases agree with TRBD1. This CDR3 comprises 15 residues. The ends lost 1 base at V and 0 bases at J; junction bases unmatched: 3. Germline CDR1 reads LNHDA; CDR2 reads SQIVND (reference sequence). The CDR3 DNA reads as TGTGCCAGTAGTATAGCGACAGGGAGCTCCTACGAGCAGTACTTC. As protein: CASSIATGSSYEQYF.

CDR3 DNA sequence: TGTGCCAGCAGTCTGGGACAGGGGGCGTCCTCTAACTATGGCTACACCTTC. It yields the protein CASSLGQGASSNYGYTF. The rearrangement links TRBV2 to TRBJ1-2; 12 bases are shared with TRBD1. The junction had 7 bases not matched to a gene; V was cut back by 5 bases and J by 0 bases. Germline CDR1 is SNHLY and CDR2 is FYNNEI. CDR3 length: 17 amino acids.

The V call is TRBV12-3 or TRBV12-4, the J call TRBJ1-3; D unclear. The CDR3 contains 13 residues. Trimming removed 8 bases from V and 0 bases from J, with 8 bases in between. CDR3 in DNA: TGTGCCAGCGGTCTTAGCTCTGGAAACACCATATATTTT. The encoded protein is CASGLSSGNTIYF.

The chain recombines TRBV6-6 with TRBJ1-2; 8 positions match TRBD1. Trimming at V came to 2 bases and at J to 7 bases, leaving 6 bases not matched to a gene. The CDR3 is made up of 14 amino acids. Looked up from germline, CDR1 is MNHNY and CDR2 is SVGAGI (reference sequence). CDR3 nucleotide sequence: TGTGCCAGCAGTTACCCGGACAGGGCCCTTGGCTACACCTTC. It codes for CASSYPDRALGYTF.

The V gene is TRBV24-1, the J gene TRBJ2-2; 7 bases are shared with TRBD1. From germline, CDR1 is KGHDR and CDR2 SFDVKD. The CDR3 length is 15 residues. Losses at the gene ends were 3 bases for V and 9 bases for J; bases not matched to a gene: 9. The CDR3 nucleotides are TGTGCCACCAGTGATCCGGGGACAGCCGACCGGGAGCTGTTTTTT. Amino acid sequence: CATSDPGTADRELFF.

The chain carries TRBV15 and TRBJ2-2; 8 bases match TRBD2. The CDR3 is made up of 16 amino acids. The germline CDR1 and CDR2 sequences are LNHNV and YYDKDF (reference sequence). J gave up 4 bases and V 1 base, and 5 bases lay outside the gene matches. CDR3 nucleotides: TGTGCCACCAGCAGAGTTCGCGGGGGGTCCACCGGGGAGCTGTTTTTT. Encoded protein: CATSRVRGGSTGELFF.

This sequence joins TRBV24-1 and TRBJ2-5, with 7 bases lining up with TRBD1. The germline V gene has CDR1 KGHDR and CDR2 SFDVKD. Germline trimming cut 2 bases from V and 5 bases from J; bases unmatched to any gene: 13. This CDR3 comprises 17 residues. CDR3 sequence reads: CATSDSRPGQARETQYF. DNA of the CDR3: TGTGCCACCAGTGATTCCCGCCCTGGACAGGCTAGGGAGACCCAGTACTTC.

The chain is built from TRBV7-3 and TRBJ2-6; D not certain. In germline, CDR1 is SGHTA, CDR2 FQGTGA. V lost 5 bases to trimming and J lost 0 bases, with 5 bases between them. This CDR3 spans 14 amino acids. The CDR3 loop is CASSPNSGANVLTF. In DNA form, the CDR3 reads TGTGCCAGCAGCCCCAACTCTGGGGCCAACGTCCTGACTTTC.

CDR3 DNA sequence: TGCGCCAGCAGCCGGACAGGGATCACTGAAGCTTTCTTT. This sequence encodes CASSRTGITEAFF. J is TRBJ1-1 and V is TRBV4-3, with 8 positions matching TRBD1. Germline V CDR1 and CDR2: LGHNA, YSLEER. V shed 4 bases, J shed 4 bases, and the junction held 2 bases outside the gene matches. This CDR3 comprises 13 residues.

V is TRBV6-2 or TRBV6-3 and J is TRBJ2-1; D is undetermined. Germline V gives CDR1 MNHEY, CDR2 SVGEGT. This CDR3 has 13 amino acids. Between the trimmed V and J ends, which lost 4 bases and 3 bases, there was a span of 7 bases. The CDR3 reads CASSSQSYNEQFF. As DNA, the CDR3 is TGTGCCAGCAGTTCACAGAGCTACAATGAGCAGTTCTTC.

CDR3 DNA: TGTGCCAGCAGTAGGGACAGGAGAACAGATACGCAGTATTTT. It translates to CASSRDRRTDTQYF. The chain recombines TRBV27 with TRBJ2-3; 8 nucleotides agree with TRBD1. This CDR3 has 14 amino acids. Per the germline V gene, CDR1 is MNHEY and CDR2 is SMNVEV (reference sequence). Trimming took 5 bases from V and 3 from J; bases not matched to a gene: 4.

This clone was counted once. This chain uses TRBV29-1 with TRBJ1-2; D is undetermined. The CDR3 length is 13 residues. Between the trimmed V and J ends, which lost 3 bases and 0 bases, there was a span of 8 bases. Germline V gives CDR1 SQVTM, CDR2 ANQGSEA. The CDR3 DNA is TGCAGCGTTGACAAGGCGGCTAACTATGGCTACACCTTC. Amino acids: CSVDKAANYGYTF.

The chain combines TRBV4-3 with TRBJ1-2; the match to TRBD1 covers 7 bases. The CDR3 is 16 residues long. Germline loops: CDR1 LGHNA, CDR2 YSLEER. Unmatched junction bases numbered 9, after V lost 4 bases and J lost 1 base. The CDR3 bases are TGCGCCAGCAGCCCCCGGACAGGAACCCTTAACTATGGCTACACCTTC. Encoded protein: CASSPRTGTLNYGYTF.

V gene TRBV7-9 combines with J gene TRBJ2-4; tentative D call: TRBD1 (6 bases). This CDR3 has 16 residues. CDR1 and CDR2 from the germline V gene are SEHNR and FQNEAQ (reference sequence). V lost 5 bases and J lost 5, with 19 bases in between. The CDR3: CASSQPTGSLENIQYF. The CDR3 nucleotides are TGTGCCAGCAGCCAACCGACAGGCAGCCTTGAAAACATTCAGTACTTC.

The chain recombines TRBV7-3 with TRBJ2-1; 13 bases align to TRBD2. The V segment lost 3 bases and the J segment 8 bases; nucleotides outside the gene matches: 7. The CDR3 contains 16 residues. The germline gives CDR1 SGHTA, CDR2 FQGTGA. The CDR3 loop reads CASSFRTSGSVDEQFF. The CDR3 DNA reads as TGTGCCAGCAGCTTTCGGACTAGCGGGAGTGTAGATGAGCAGTTCTTC.

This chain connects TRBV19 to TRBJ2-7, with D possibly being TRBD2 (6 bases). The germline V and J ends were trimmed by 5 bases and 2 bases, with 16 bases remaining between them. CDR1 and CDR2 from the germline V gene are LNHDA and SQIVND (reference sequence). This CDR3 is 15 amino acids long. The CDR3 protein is CASSVSGVPTYEQYF. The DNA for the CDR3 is TGTGCCAGTAGTGTGTCGGGGGTACCAACCTACGAGCAGTACTTC.

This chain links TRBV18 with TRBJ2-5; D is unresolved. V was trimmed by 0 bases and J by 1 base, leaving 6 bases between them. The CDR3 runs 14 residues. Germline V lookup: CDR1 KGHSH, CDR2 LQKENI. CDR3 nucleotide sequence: TGTGCCAGCTCACCACCGGCAGGCCAAGAGACCCAGTACTTC. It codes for CASSPPAGQETQYF.

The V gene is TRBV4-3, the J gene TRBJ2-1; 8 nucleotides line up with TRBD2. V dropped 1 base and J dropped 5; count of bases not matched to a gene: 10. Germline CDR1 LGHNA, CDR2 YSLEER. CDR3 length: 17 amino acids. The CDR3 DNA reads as TGCGCCAGCAGCCAAGTCCCTCGGGGGGGGGTCGACAATGAGCAGTTCTTC. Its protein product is CASSQVPRGGVDNEQFF.

CDR3 bases: TGTGCCTGGAGAGTGGGGGGGAATTCACCCCTCCACTTT. Its protein is CAWRVGGNSPLHF. This chain uses TRBV30 with TRBJ1-6, with a tentative D call TRBD1 (5 bases). CDR3 length: 13 residues. Trimming shortened V by 3 bases and J by 7 bases, and 10 bases separated the two germline ends. The germline CDR1 and CDR2 sequences are GTSNPN and SVGIG (reference sequence).

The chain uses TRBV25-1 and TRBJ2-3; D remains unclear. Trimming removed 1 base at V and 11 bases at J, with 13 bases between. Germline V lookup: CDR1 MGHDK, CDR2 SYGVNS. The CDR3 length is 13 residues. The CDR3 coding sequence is TGTGCCAGCAGTGAATCCCTGCTTCACGGGCAGTATTTT. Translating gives CASSESLLHGQYF. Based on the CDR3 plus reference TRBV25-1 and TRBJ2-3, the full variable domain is EADIYQTPRYLVIGTGKKITLECSQTMGHDKMYWYQQDPGMELHLIHYSYGVNSTEKGDLSSESTVSRIRTEHFPLTLESARPSHTSQYLCASSESLLHGQYFGPGTRLTVL.